The 6 T cell receptor beta chains below were found in one sample sequenced in a study of cytomegalovirus exposure and HLA in healthy donors. Generated by immunoSEQ multiplex PCR, the TCRdb table keeps only in-frame clones and is missing some. The sample lists fewer than 300,000 clones; more than 75% were seen once. Sequenced sample: PBMCs. The receptors shown here come from a woman aged 18-35 years in good health and CMV-seronegative.

The V and J genes are TRBV6-5 and TRBJ1-1; D not resolved. Germline V gene sequence: CDR1 MNHEY, CDR2 SVGAGI. Trimming cost V 6 bases and J 0 bases, with 11 bases left between them. This CDR3 is 14 amino acids long. DNA for the CDR3: TGTGCCAGCAGCCTCTCTCAGATGAACACTGAAGCTTTCTTT. This translates into CASSLSQMNTEAFF.

The V and J genes are TRBV30 and TRBJ2-3, with a possible D match to TRBD1 (6 bases). The CDR3 contains 15 residues. Germline assignment: CDR1 GTSNPN and CDR2 SVGIG (reference sequence). Trimming took off 4 bases at V and 2 bases at J, with 16 bases between the two ends. The CDR3, as DNA: TGTGCCTGGAAGGGGGACGGGCGACACACAGATACGCAGTATTTT. It codes for CAWKGDGRHTDTQYF.

This CDR3 reads CASHRAGGNYGYTF. CDR3 coding DNA: TGTGCCAGCCATAGAGCAGGGGGAAACTATGGCTACACCTTC. J is TRBJ1-2 and V is TRBV19; 7 bases line up with TRBD1. This CDR3 is built from 14 residues. The germline CDR1 and CDR2 sequences are LNHDA and SQIVND (reference sequence). V was clipped by 9 bases and J by 2 bases; unmatched bases: 9.

The chain is built from TRBV9 and TRBJ1-5, with 10 bases identical to TRBD1. The V segment lost 3 bases and the J segment 0 bases; nucleotides outside the gene matches: 6. The CDR3 has 17 amino acids. Germline CDR1 and CDR2: SGDLS and YYNGEE. In DNA form, the CDR3 reads TGTGCCAGCAGCGCGGGGGACAGGGGCTATAGCAATCAGCCCCAGCATTTT. This sequence encodes CASSAGDRGYSNQPQHF.

The chain has TRBV5-6 and TRBJ2-7; 10 positions agree with TRBD1. Germline CDR1 reads SGHDT; CDR2 reads YYEEEE. The junction had 4 bases not matched to a gene; V was cut back by 6 bases and J by 4 bases. The CDR3 covers 13 residues. The CDR3 nucleotides are TGTGCCAGCATACGGGACAGGGGTTACGAGCAGTACTTC. Translated: CASIRDRGYEQYF.

This clone was picked up one time. The chain couples TRBV11-2 to TRBJ2-1, with TRBD2 matching 10 bases. Trimming at V came to 1 base and at J to 4 bases, leaving 1 base not matched to a gene. The CDR3 extends over 15 amino acids. Per germline, CDR1 SGHAT and CDR2 FQNNGV. The CDR3 bases are TGTGCCAGCAGCTTAGGAGCGGGGGGGTACAATGAGCAGTTCTTC. Its translation: CASSLGAGGYNEQFF.